These 13 T cell receptor beta chains were all obtained from the same sample, sequenced in a study of PD-1 blockade in classical Hodgkin lymphoma. All the patients suffered relapse after autologous stem cell transplantation, and brentuximab vedotin exposure differed. Only in-frame clones appear in the TCRdb table, and some are missing; sequencing was by immunoSEQ multiplex PCR. The sample carries around 70,000 clones, about two thirds recorded once. The starting material was peripheral blood mononuclear cells (PBMCs), obtained before the second cycle of nivolumab. The receptors here all came from a human donor with classical Hodgkin lymphoma.

This clone was seen once. The chain is built from TRBV2 and TRBJ2-1, with TRBD2 matching 12 bases. J lost 6 bases, V lost 10 bases, and 10 bases had no gene match. Germline values: CDR1 SNHLY, CDR2 FYNNEI. The CDR3 is made up of 15 amino acids. This CDR3 reads CATTLAGGIGNEQFF. CDR3 DNA: TGTGCCACCACACTAGCGGGGGGAATAGGCAATGAGCAGTTCTTC.

This clone is judged medium-sized. The V gene is TRBV28, the J gene TRBJ1-5; 7 positions match TRBD1. The germline gives CDR1 MDHEN, CDR2 SYDVKM. The V segment lost 3 bases and the J segment 4 bases; nucleotides outside the gene matches: 6. This CDR3 spans 15 amino acids. The CDR3 bases are TGTGCCAGCAGTTTTAACGGACAGGTTAATCAGCCCCAGCATTTT. Translation: CASSFNGQVNQPQHF.

This clone showed up just a few times. The rearrangement joins TRBV6-5 to TRBJ2-1; D is ambiguous. V was pared by 5 bases and J by 0 bases, with 11 bases between. There are 15 residues in the CDR3. CDR1 MNHEY and CDR2 SVGAGI come from the germline V gene. In DNA form, the CDR3 reads TGTGCCAGCAGTACCACTGGCAGCTCCTACAATGAGCAGTTCTTC. Translating gives CASSTTGSSYNEQFF.

The V and J genes are TRBV6-1 and TRBJ1-1, with D possibly matching TRBD1 (6 bases). Germline V gene sequence: CDR1 MNHNS, CDR2 SASEGT. This CDR3 is 13 amino acids long. Trimming cost V 8 bases and J 5 bases, with 15 bases left between them. The CDR3 DNA follows: TGTGCCAGCTCGCTCACAGGGAGGACTGAAGCTTTCTTT. Protein: CASSLTGRTEAFF.

This sequence joins TRBV18 and TRBJ1-2; 8 bases align to TRBD1. Germline V gene data show CDR1 as KGHSH and CDR2 as LQKENI. With V trimmed by 2 bases and J by 8 bases, 10 bases remained unmatched. The CDR3 is 15 residues long. The CDR3 spells CASSPGGSTGEGYTF. The CDR3 DNA is TGTGCCAGCTCACCAGGAGGGTCGACAGGGGAAGGCTACACCTTC.

This rearrangement joins TRBV2 to TRBJ2-7, with D perhaps matching TRBD2 (7 bases). Germline V CDR1 and CDR2: SNHLY, FYNNEI. Trimming pared 7 bases from V and 1 base from J, leaving 14 bases between. The CDR3 contains 14 residues. This CDR3 is CASMGGQLSYEQYF. The CDR3 DNA follows: TGTGCCAGCATGGGGGGGCAACTTTCCTACGAGCAGTACTTC.

The rearrangement uses TRBV6-1 and TRBJ1-1, with D tentatively TRBD1 (5 bases). The CDR3 totals 15 residues. Germline V lookup: CDR1 MNHNS, CDR2 SASEGT. Trimming removed 0 bases from V and 4 bases from J, with 12 bases in between. CDR3 sequence (DNA): TGTGCCAGCAGTGAAGCCGGGGGTGGTATCACTGAAGCTTTCTTT. Translated, it gives CASSEAGGGITEAFF.

The chain has TRBV27 and TRBJ2-5; maybe TRBD2 (7 bases). The assigned J gene may be wrong: the sequence end matches TRBJ2-7 better. The CDR3 extends over 14 amino acids. Germline V gene lookup returns CDR1 MNHEY and CDR2 SMNVEV (reference sequence). CDR3 amino acids: CASASFGGPGEQYF. CDR3 nucleotides: TGTGCCAGCGCCTCATTCGGGGGGCCCGGCGAGCAGTACTTC.

This clone appeared a single time. Written as DNA, the CDR3 is TGTGCCAGCAGCTTGGCAGAAACCTACGAGCAGTACTTC. It codes for CASSLAETYEQYF. The chain combines TRBV11-2 with TRBJ2-7; D call uncertain. Germline assignment: CDR1 SGHAT and CDR2 FQNNGV. Trimming took 3 bases from V and 2 from J, leaving 8 bases between them. The length of the CDR3 is 13 residues.

This clone was detected only once. V gene TRBV28 combines with J gene TRBJ1-4, with D possibly matching TRBD1 (6 bases). Germline CDR1 MDHEN, CDR2 SYDVKM. The CDR3 is made up of 15 amino acids. Trimming removed 5 bases from V and 1 base from J, with 11 bases in between. DNA of the CDR3: TGTGCCAGCAGTCTCACAGGGATAACTAATGAAAAACTGTTTTTT. It is translated as CASSLTGITNEKLFF.

This chain links TRBV6-5 with TRBJ1-1, with 7 bases identical to TRBD1. The trim removed 5 bases at V and 7 bases at J, leaving 7 bases unmatched. Looked up from germline, CDR1 is MNHEY and CDR2 is SVGAGI. The CDR3 has 13 amino acids. The CDR3 sequence is CASSQTGLNEAFF. The CDR3 region has the DNA TGTGCCAGCAGTCAGACAGGGCTGAATGAAGCTTTCTTT.

The gene calls are TRBV6-1 and TRBJ1-6; TRBD1 agrees at 8 bases. With V trimmed by 4 bases and J by 9 bases, 8 bases remained unmatched. The CDR3 loop spans 15 amino acids. Per germline, CDR1 MNHNS and CDR2 SASEGT. For the CDR3, the DNA is TGTGCCAGCAGTGGGACAGGACAGGGCCTTTCACCCCTCCACTTT. Amino acid sequence: CASSGTGQGLSPLHF.

This chain uses TRBV6-7 with TRBJ2-6; TRBD2 might be the D (7 bases). TRBV6-7 carries the ORF label, with uncertain function. The length of the CDR3 is 20 residues. V lost 10 bases, J lost 0 bases, and 28 bases lay in between. CDR3: CATDEIRGGGPDSGANVLTF. In DNA, the CDR3 is TGTGCCACCGACGAAATAAGGGGAGGGGGGCCCGACTCTGGGGCCAACGTCCTGACTTTC.